This entry describes one T cell receptor (beta chain). The table came from immunoSEQ multiplex PCR; TCRdb's copy has only in-frame clones and leaves some out. The sample holds some 220,000 clones; around 82% are singletons and the top ten take over 10%. The data were obtained in a study of blood T cell repertoires in COVID-19. The CDR3 extends over 14 amino acids. CDR1 is LNHDA and CDR2 is SQIVND in the germline V gene (reference sequence). V shed 8 bases and J 5 bases; nucleotides not matched to a gene: 11. This receptor was taken from a human donor in a cohort sampled during active COVID-19. The gene calls are TRBV19 and TRBJ1-1; 7 positions agree with TRBD1. The sample taken for sequencing was peripheral blood. CDR3 loop: CASSRVQGVTEAFF. CDR3 coding DNA: TGTGCCAGTTCCAGGGTCCAGGGGGTTACTGAAGCTTTCTTT.